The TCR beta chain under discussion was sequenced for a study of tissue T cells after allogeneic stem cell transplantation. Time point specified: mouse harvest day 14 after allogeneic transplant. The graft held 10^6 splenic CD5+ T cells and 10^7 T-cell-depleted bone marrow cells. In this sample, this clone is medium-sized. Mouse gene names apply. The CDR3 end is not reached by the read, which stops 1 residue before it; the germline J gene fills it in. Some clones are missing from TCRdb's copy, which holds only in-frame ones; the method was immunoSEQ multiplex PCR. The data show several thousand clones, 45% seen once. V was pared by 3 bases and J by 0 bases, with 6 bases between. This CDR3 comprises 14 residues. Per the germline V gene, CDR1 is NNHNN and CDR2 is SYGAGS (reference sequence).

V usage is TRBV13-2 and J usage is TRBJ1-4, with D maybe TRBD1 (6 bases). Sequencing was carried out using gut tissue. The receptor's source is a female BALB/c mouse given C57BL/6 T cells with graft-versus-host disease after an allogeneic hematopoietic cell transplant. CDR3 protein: CASGGQVSNERLFF. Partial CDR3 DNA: TGTGCCAGCGGTGGACAGGTTTCCAACGAAAGATTATTT.